This T cell receptor (beta chain) derives from a study of shared T cell receptors in the human thymus. The assay was immunoSEQ multiplex PCR, and TCRdb's table has in-frame clones only and misses some. The sample lists fewer than 700,000 clones, approximately 87% seen once, with around 0.0099% in the top ten. This same sample was also part of a study on human thymus T cells. That source adds: Among the donors, all were healthy Finnish infants having corrective surgery for congenital heart defects. Unrelated individuals were reported by related research to share highly overlapping thymic repertoires.

The specimen sequenced was thymocytes. The clonotype was recovered from a boy under two years old with a congenital heart defect.

For the CDR3, the DNA is TGCAGAAGCGGGAGTGCAGATACGCAGTATTTT. Amino acid sequence: CRSGSADTQYF. This chain connects TRBV20-1 to TRBJ2-3; TRBD2 matches at 8 bases. CDR1 is DFQATT and CDR2 is SNEGSKA in the germline V gene (reference sequence). This CDR3 comprises 11 residues.